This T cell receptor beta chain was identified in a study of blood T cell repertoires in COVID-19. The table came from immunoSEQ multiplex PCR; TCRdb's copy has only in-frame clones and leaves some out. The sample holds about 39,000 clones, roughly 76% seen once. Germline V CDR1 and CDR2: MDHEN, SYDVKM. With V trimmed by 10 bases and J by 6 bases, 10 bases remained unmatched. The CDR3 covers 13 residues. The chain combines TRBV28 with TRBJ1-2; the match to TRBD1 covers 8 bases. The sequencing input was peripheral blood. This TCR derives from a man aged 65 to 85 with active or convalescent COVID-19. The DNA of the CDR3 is TGTGCCAACTCTGGGGGACAGGATGATGGCTACACCTTC. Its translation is CANSGGQDDGYTF.